Given below is one T cell receptor (beta chain) in context. It has no known antigen specificity. No base qualities exist here, and no much larger clone lies one base off it. CDR1 and CDR2 were assigned from the germline V gene as SQVTM and ANQGSEA. The CDR3 starts with the cysteine, ends with the phenylalanine, and has 14 residues. The DNA shown is the 42-base CDR3, in frame from base 1. Libraries came from the immunoSEQ multiplex PCR assay. TCRdb provides this immuneACCESS table in a form limited to in-frame rearrangements. Some clones are lacking; in checked studies, under half of them reflect an unresolved V gene, and why the rest are absent is not known. The sample table shows around 75,000 clones, and 80% to 95% are seen once. The top ten constitute over 4.5% of the sample. The data were taken from a study of control samples from healthy donors and cancer patients (TCRdb year 2020).

Recombination joined TRBV29-1 with TRBJ2-1, with 7 bases matching TRBD2. This receptor was identified in an older woman in good health. Sequencing was done on a sample of blood. At the DNA level, the sequence is TGCAGTTATTCCCTAGCGGCGGCCTACAATGAGCAGTTCTTC. Its translation is CSYSLAAAYNEQFF.